This TCR beta chain was profiled in a study of response to subunit inactivated influenza vaccine. This clonotype was observed a few times. Its antigen is undetermined. Study results and limitations: Authors suggested each seasonal flu vaccination may recruit only limited numbers of new T cells.

Trimming cost V 0 bases and J 2 bases, with 12 bases left between them. The germline V gene has CDR1 DFQATT and CDR2 SNEGSKA (reference sequence). This CDR3 is 15 amino acids long. TCRdb re-derived calls from the RT-PCR reads in MiXCR, one entry per CDR3 protein. The sample lists about 540,000 distinct CDR3 sequences, around a quarter seen once, with about 2.8% in the top ten. These data were also filed under a second study, of T cells expressing NK-cell markers. That work contributes: For TCR beta, cDNA was produced by 5'RACE template switching with UMIs. Sorted CD3+CD56+NKG2C+, CD3+CD56+NKG2C- and CD3+CD56-NKG2C+ T cells provided the TCR beta repertoires. Several donors showed dominant NKG2C+ clonotypes comprising about 1.0-8% of their CD8+ T cells.

The sequence was obtained from a man aged 45-65 years who received an inactivated influenza vaccine. This chain connects TRBV20-1 to TRBJ2-3, with D maybe TRBD2 (5 bases). This specimen consisted of CD4+ T cells sorted from PBMCs, obtained 11 to 12 days after vaccination. The CDR3 is CSARDPADSTDTQYF. CDR3 bases: TGCAGTGCTAGAGATCCAGCGGATTCCACAGATACGCAGTATTTT.